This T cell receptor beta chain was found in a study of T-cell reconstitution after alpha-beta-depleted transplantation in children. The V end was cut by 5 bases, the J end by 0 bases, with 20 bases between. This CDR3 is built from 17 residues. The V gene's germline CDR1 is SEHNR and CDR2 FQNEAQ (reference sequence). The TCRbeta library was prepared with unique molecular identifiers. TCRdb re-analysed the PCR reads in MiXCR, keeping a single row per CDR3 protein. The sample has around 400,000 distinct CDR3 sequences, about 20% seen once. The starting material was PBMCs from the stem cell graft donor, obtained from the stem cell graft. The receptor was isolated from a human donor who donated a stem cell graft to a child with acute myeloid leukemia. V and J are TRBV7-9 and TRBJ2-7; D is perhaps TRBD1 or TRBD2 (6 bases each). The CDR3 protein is CASSPSGGGRSSYEQYF. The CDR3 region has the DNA TGTGCCAGCAGCCCGAGTGGAGGGGGGAGAAGCTCCTACGAGCAGTACTTC.